Following are 3 T cell receptor beta chains from one sample sequenced in a study of T cell therapy after organ transplantation. Here immunoSEQ multiplex PCR was the method, and the copy in TCRdb shows in-frame clones only, minus some. The sample carries 2,000 to 2,500 clones, 74% recorded once. What these receptors recognize is not known. Time point noted: 20-29 weeks after completion of therapy. Source: CD8+ T cells from blood, taken after autologous CMV-specific T cell therapy. The receptors here all came from a human patient who had received a solid organ transplant and had CMV disease. Some T cells here may be from the graft donor.

The rearrangement uses TRBV5-1 and TRBJ1-2; 8 positions match TRBD1. The CDR3 runs to 15 residues. The germline CDR1 and CDR2 sequences are SGHRS and YFSETQ. Trimming took 5 bases from V and 2 from J; bases not matched to a gene: 8. Here the CDR3 reads CASSSSRTGNYGYTF. The CDR3 nucleotides are TGCGCCAGCAGTTCGTCCCGGACAGGGAACTATGGCTACACCTTC. Drawing the rest from reference TRBV5-1 and TRBJ1-2, the complete variable domain is KAGVTQTPRYLIKTRGQQVTLSCSPISGHRSVSWYQQTPGQGLQFLFEYFSETQRNKGNFPGRFSGRQFSNSRSEMNVSTLELGDSALYLCASSSSRTGNYGYTFGSGTRLTVV.

The chain employs TRBV4-3 and TRBJ2-1, with no clear D. The V end lost 5 bases, the J end lost 3 bases, and 14 bases lay between the germline ends. The CDR3 spans 15 residues. Germline CDR1 LGHNA, CDR2 YSLEER. CDR3 sequence: CASSTATDDYNEQFF. DNA for the CDR3: TGCGCCAGCAGCACTGCTACTGATGACTACAATGAGCAGTTCTTC.

This clone has just a few counts. Written as DNA, the CDR3 is TGTGCCAGCAGTCCCTCGTACCGGACTAGTAGCTCCGAGCAGTACTTC. Amino acids: CASSPSYRTSSSEQYF. The chain is built from TRBV27 and TRBJ2-7, with 7 positions matching TRBD2. CDR3 length: 16 residues. Trimming removed 5 bases from V and 6 bases from J; junction bases left unmatched: 16. The V gene's germline CDR1 is MNHEY and CDR2 SMNVEV (reference sequence).